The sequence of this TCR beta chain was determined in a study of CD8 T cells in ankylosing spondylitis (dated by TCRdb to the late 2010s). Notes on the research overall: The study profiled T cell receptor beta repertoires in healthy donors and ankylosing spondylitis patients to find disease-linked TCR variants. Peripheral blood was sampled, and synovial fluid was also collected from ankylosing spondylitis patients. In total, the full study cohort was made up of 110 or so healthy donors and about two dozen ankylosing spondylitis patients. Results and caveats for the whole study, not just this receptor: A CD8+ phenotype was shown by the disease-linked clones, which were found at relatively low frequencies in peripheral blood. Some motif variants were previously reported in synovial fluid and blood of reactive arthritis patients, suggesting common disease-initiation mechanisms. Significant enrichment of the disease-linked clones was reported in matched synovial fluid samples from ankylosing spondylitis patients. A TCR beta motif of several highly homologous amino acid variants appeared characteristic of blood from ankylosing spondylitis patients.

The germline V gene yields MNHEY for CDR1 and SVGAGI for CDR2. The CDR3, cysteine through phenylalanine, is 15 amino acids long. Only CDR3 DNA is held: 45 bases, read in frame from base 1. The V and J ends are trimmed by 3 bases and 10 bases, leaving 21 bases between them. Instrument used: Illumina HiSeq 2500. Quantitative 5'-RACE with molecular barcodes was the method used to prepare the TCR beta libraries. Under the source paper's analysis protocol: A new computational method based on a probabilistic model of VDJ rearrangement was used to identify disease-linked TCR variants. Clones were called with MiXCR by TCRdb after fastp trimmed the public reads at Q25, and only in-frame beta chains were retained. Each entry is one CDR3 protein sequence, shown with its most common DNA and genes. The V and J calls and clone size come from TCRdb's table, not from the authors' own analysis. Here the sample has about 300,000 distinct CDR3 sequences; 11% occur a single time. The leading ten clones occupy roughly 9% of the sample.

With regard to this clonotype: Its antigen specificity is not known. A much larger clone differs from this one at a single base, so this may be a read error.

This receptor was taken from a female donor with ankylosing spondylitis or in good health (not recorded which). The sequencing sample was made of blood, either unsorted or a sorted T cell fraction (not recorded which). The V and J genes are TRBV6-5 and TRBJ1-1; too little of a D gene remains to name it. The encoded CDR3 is CASSYLPGRIVGAFF. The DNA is TGTGCCAGCAGTTATCTCCCGGGAAGGATAGTTGGAGCTTTCTTT.